The 18 T cell receptor beta chains reported below all come from one sample, sequenced in a study of blood T cell repertoires in COVID-19. Clones were read by immunoSEQ multiplex PCR, and TCRdb kept only the in-frame ones, dropping some. The table shows 130,000 or so clones, with around four fifths occurring only once. Sample: peripheral blood. These TCRs come from a human donor in a cohort sampled during active COVID-19.

This clone was detected once. This sequence joins TRBV19 and TRBJ2-2; possibly TRBD2 for D (6 bases). The V end was cut by 5 bases, the J end by 6 bases, with 16 bases between. This CDR3 spans 15 amino acids. CDR1 is LNHDA and CDR2 is SQIVND in the germline V gene (reference sequence). This CDR3 is CASSGVQPGAGELFF. The CDR3 DNA reads as TGTGCCAGTAGTGGGGTCCAACCGGGGGCCGGGGAGCTGTTTTTT.

The sample holds one count of this clone. An end of the junction does not agree with germline; a read error may underlie this. Other DNA sequences of this sample code for an identical CDR3. The V call is TRBV5-1, the J call TRBJ2-2; 7 bases are a match to TRBD2. This CDR3 is built from 14 residues. Germline CDR1 SGHRS, CDR2 YFSETQ. In nucleotides, the CDR3 is TGCGCTAGCAGCTTGCGCCCGGGGGGCGGGGAGCTGTTTTTT. Its protein product is CASSLRPGGGELFF.

J is TRBJ2-3 and V is TRBV5-4, with 9 bases identical to TRBD1. The CDR3 spans 17 residues. The V gene end was trimmed by 0 bases and the J gene end by 5 bases; junction bases not matched to a gene: 10. From germline, CDR1 is SGHNT and CDR2 YYREEE (reference sequence). The CDR3 loop is CASSLGPTGGILDTQYF. CDR3 nucleotide sequence: TGTGCCAGCAGCTTGGGGCCTACAGGGGGCATCCTAGATACGCAGTATTTT.

The genes are TRBV5-1 and TRBJ1-1; D uncertain. Germline CDR1 SGHRS, CDR2 YFSETQ. The CDR3 runs 14 residues. V gave up 0 bases and J gave up 0 bases, with 6 bases separating them. CDR3: CASSLDGMNTEAFF. The CDR3, as DNA: TGCGCCAGCAGCTTGGACGGTATGAACACTGAAGCTTTCTTT.

The count of this clone is one. The V and J genes are TRBV11-2 and TRBJ2-5; TRBD2 aligns across 12 bases. Per germline, CDR1 SGHAT and CDR2 FQNNGV. The CDR3 is 18 residues long. V was pared by 5 bases and J by 5 bases, with 15 bases of the junction left unmatched. CDR3 protein: CASSAESGLAGGPETQYF. Here the CDR3 DNA reads TGTGCCAGCAGCGCCGAGAGCGGGCTAGCGGGGGGGCCGGAGACCCAGTACTTC.

CDR3: CASSPWTGNEQFF. CDR3 nucleotide sequence: TGTGCCAGCAGCCCCTGGACAGGGAATGAGCAGTTCTTC. The V gene is TRBV5-4, the J gene TRBJ2-1; 8 bases are a match to TRBD1. Germline V gene sequence: CDR1 SGHNT, CDR2 YYREEE (reference sequence). The CDR3 is made up of 13 amino acids. Germline trimming cut 4 bases from V and 7 bases from J; bases unmatched to any gene: 4.

V gene TRBV5-1 combines with J gene TRBJ2-3; TRBD2 agrees at 9 bases. The CDR3 is 16 residues long. The trim removed 3 bases at V and 0 bases at J, leaving 5 bases unmatched. Germline values: CDR1 SGHRS, CDR2 YFSETQ. The CDR3: CASSSPSGASTDTQYF. Written as DNA, the CDR3 is TGCGCCAGCAGCTCTCCTAGCGGGGCCAGCACAGATACGCAGTATTTT.

This rearrangement joins TRBV19 to TRBJ1-5, with D possibly matching TRBD1 (6 bases). The germline V and J ends were trimmed by 7 bases and 0 bases, with 10 bases remaining between them. The CDR3 runs 14 residues. Germline V lookup: CDR1 LNHDA, CDR2 SQIVND (reference sequence). CDR3 amino acids: CASTRTDSNQPQHF. Written as DNA, the CDR3 is TGTGCCAGTACCCGGACAGATAGCAATCAGCCCCAGCATTTT.

The V gene is TRBV5-1, the J gene TRBJ2-3, with D possibly matching TRBD1 (5 bases). Germline CDR1 is SGHRS and CDR2 is YFSETQ. Trimming left V 4 bases short and J 6 bases short, with 18 bases between. This CDR3 has 15 residues. The CDR3 DNA sequence: TGCGCCAGCAGCACGTCCAACACAGGTGGGGATACGCAGTATTTT. The encoded protein is CASSTSNTGGDTQYF.

This chain connects TRBV6-5 to TRBJ1-5; 8 nucleotides agree with TRBD1. Unmatched junction bases numbered 4, after V lost 3 bases and J lost 6 bases. Germline V gene data show CDR1 as MNHEY and CDR2 as SVGAGI. There are 14 residues in the CDR3. The CDR3, as DNA: TGTGCCAGCAGTTATCCAGGGGGCGGTCAGCCCCAGCATTTT. Its translation: CASSYPGGGQPQHF.

The chain links TRBV21-1 to TRBJ1-3; the D call of TRBD1 is as the table states it, not checked on the DNA. TRBV21-1 is deemed a pseudogene. This CDR3 is built from 16 residues. The CDR3 nucleotides read TGTGCCAGCAGCAGCACCCGACAGGGGACTGGAAACACCATATATTTT. This encodes CASSSTRQGTGNTIYF.

The chain joins TRBV5-4 to TRBJ2-7; D remains unclear. CDR1 SGHNT and CDR2 YYREEE come from the germline V gene (reference sequence). With 4 bases removed from V and 0 bases from J, the gap between germline ends came to 14 bases. The CDR3 extends over 15 amino acids. CDR3 sequence (DNA): TGTGCCAGCAGCGCCGATTTAACAAGCTCCTACGAGCAGTACTTC. As protein: CASSADLTSSYEQYF.

This clone was observed once. This rearrangement joins TRBV30 to TRBJ1-2; D not resolved. Germline CDR1 and CDR2: GTSNPN and SVGIG (reference sequence). The CDR3 is 15 amino acids. V was clipped by 4 bases and J by 1 base, with 16 bases between them. Here the CDR3 reads CAWKRNWESNYGYTF. The CDR3 DNA reads TGTGCCTGGAAGCGGAATTGGGAAAGTAACTATGGCTACACCTTC.

The V and J genes are TRBV2 and TRBJ1-1; D is perhaps TRBD1 (6 bases). CDR3 length: 12 amino acids. The V end was cut by 5 bases, the J end by 7 bases, with 11 bases between. Germline-derived CDR1 and CDR2 are SNHLY and FYNNEI. The chain's CDR3 is CASSTGKVEAFF. CDR3 bases: TGTGCCAGCAGTACAGGGAAGGTTGAAGCTTTCTTT.

CDR3 DNA: TGTGCCAGTAGTATAACAACACAGGGTTACGAGCAGTACTTC. Its translation is CASSITTQGYEQYF. The V and J genes are TRBV19 and TRBJ2-7; D may be TRBD1 (6 bases). V was clipped by 2 bases and J by 4 bases, with 12 bases between them. This CDR3 comprises 14 residues. Germline CDR1 LNHDA, CDR2 SQIVND (reference sequence).

The genes are TRBV29-1 and TRBJ2-1, with 10 bases matching TRBD2. V gave up 5 bases and J gave up 4 bases; unmatched junction bases: 2. The CDR3 contains 13 residues. Germline V gene data show CDR1 as SQVTM and CDR2 as ANQGSEA. CDR3 bases: TGCAGCGTTAGCGGGGGGGTATACAATGAGCAGTTCTTC. It translates to CSVSGGVYNEQFF.

This sequence joins TRBV4-2 and TRBJ2-7, with TRBD1 matching 9 bases. Germline V gene lookup returns CDR1 LGHNA and CDR2 YNFKEQ. The CDR3 spans 14 residues. Unmatched junction bases numbered 2, after V lost 5 bases and J lost 0 bases. DNA for the CDR3: TGTGCCAGCAGCGGACAGGGGAGCTCCTACGAGCAGTACTTC. Encoded protein: CASSGQGSSYEQYF.

The gene calls are TRBV7-9 and TRBJ1-5; no firm D call. V dropped 1 base and J dropped 4 bases, with 11 bases sitting between them. Germline assignment: CDR1 SEHNR and CDR2 FQNEAQ (reference sequence). The CDR3 spans 15 residues. CDR3 DNA: TGTGCCAGCAGCTTAGGGGAGGGAGCAAATCAGCCCCAGCATTTT. It codes for CASSLGEGANQPQHF.